What follows are 14 T cell receptor beta chains derived from one specimen sequenced in a study of blood T cell repertoires in COVID-19 (dated by TCRdb to the early 2020s). The library was generated by the immunoSEQ multiplex PCR assay. The source is immuneACCESS, and TCRdb retained only in-frame sequences with V and J called. Part of the clones is not carried over; for the studies checked, unresolved V genes explain less than half of this, and the remainder is unexplained. The sample yields about 160,000 clones; approximately 81% were counted once. Under 6.5% of the sample lies in the top ten. The sequenced sample consisted of peripheral blood. The receptors stem from a woman aged 50 to 60 with COVID-19, enrolled during active disease.

The chain employs TRBV5-1 and TRBJ1-1; weak D call: TRBD1 (5 bases). The germline CDR1 and CDR2 sequences are SGHRS and YFSETQ. Trimming took off 4 bases at V and 0 bases at J, with 16 bases between the two ends. CDR3 length: 16 residues. The CDR3 nucleotides read TGCGCCAGCAGCGTTTGGGGGTGGGAGGTGAACACTGAAGCTTTCTTT. Protein sequence: CASSVWGWEVNTEAFF.

This chain connects TRBV5-1 to TRBJ2-7; 11 positions agree with TRBD1. The CDR3 runs 15 residues. Germline V gene lookup returns CDR1 SGHRS and CDR2 YFSETQ. V was pared by 0 bases and J by 7 bases, with 6 bases of the junction left unmatched. The DNA for the CDR3 is TGCGCCAGCAGCTTGGATGGACAGGGGGCAAAAGAGCAGTACTTC. Translated, it gives CASSLDGQGAKEQYF.

The chain carries TRBV3-1 (or the pseudogene TRBV3-2) and TRBJ2-1; 11 bases agree with TRBD2. Germline CDR1 and CDR2: LGHDT and YNNKEL (reference sequence). V gave up 3 bases and J gave up 4 bases; unmatched junction bases: 8. This CDR3 has 17 residues. Here the CDR3 reads CASSHFRGTSGYNEQFF. CDR3 coding DNA: TGTGCCAGCAGCCACTTTCGGGGGACTAGCGGATACAATGAGCAGTTCTTC.

The V gene is TRBV3-1 (or the pseudogene TRBV3-2), the J gene TRBJ1-4, with D possibly being TRBD1 (5 bases). The germline V gene encodes CDR1 LGHDT and CDR2 YNNKEL (reference sequence). The CDR3 contains 17 residues. The V gene lost 3 bases and the J gene lost 2 bases, with 16 bases spanning the gap. CDR3 bases: TGTGCCAGCAGCCAGTACCCAAGGGGTGGGACTAATGAAAAACTGTTTTTT. Translation gives CASSQYPRGGTNEKLFF.

This clone came up once. The chain couples TRBV7-6 to TRBJ2-1, with 10 bases aligning to TRBD1. CDR1 and CDR2 from the germline V gene are SGHVS and FNYEAQ. The CDR3 totals 16 residues. V shed 2 bases, J shed 7 bases, and the junction held 8 bases outside the gene matches. The CDR3 DNA follows: TGTGCCAGCAGCTTATCCCTAAGACAGGGGGCTAATGAGCAGTTCTTC. This codes for CASSLSLRQGANEQFF.

CDR3 bases: TGTGCCAGCAGTACAGTAGGGGACTACGAGCAGTACTTC. Its protein product is CASSTVGDYEQYF. V usage is TRBV6-5 and J usage is TRBJ2-7; TRBD1 might be the D (5 bases). The CDR3 loop spans 13 amino acids. Deletions cut 5 bases from V and 3 bases from J, with 11 bases between. In germline, CDR1 is MNHEY, CDR2 SVGAGI.

The rearrangement uses TRBV5-1 and TRBJ2-3; a possible D gene is TRBD1 (6 bases). Per germline, CDR1 SGHRS and CDR2 YFSETQ. The V end lost 1 base, the J end lost 4 bases, and 10 bases lay between the germline ends. This CDR3 contains 14 residues. The CDR3 loop is CASSLTGSPDTQYF. In nucleotides, the CDR3 is TGCGCCAGCAGCTTGACAGGGTCCCCAGATACGCAGTATTTT.

The chain recombines TRBV27 with TRBJ2-7, with 7 bases lining up with TRBD1. Trimming cost V 5 bases and J 3 bases; bases outside gene matches: 7. There are 14 residues in the CDR3. Germline V CDR1 and CDR2: MNHEY, SMNVEV (reference sequence). The CDR3 reads CASSLTGDSYEQYF. CDR3 DNA sequence: TGTGCCAGCAGTCTAACAGGGGACAGCTACGAGCAGTACTTC.

V gene TRBV4-3 combines with J gene TRBJ1-4; tentatively, D is TRBD1 (5 bases). Per germline, CDR1 LGHNA and CDR2 YSLEER. The CDR3 consists of 20 residues. V lost 0 bases and J 3 bases, leaving 23 bases between the germline ends. DNA for the CDR3: TGCGCCAGCAGCCAAGATTGGTTGCCCACCTGGGGCTTAGCTAATGAAAAACTGTTTTTT. The encoded protein is CASSQDWLPTWGLANEKLFF.

The chain carries TRBV6-5 and TRBJ1-6; TRBD1 matches 8 bases. CDR3 length: 12 residues. V was clipped by 9 bases and J by 12 bases; unmatched bases: 7. Germline CDR1 is MNHEY and CDR2 is SVGAGI. CDR3 coding DNA: TGTGCCAGTGGACAGGGAGGTTTACCCCTCCACTTT. Translated: CASGQGGLPLHF.

The chain has TRBV12-5 and TRBJ1-2; TRBD1 aligns across 12 bases. The CDR3 covers 13 residues. The trim removed 9 bases at V and 8 bases at J, leaving 7 bases unmatched. The germline CDR1 and CDR2 sequences are LGHNT and FRNRAP. CDR3 sequence reads: CARVGQGAEGYTF. In nucleotides, the CDR3 is TGTGCTAGGGTGGGACAGGGGGCGGAGGGCTACACCTTC.

The chain recombines TRBV28 with TRBJ2-4; D remains ambiguous. Per germline, CDR1 MDHEN and CDR2 SYDVKM. V was cut by 7 bases and J by 3 bases, with 7 bases left in between. The CDR3 has 12 residues. The CDR3 here is CASNGDKNIQYF. The CDR3 DNA is TGTGCCAGCAATGGAGACAAAAACATTCAGTACTTC.

This rearrangement joins TRBV28 to TRBJ2-3; D call uncertain. Germline loops: CDR1 MDHEN, CDR2 SYDVKM. Trimming cost V 6 bases and J 5 bases, with 12 bases left between them. This CDR3 region has 13 residues. Here the CDR3 reads CASSSPPGDTQYF. The CDR3 coding sequence is TGTGCCAGCAGCTCACCCCCGGGAGATACGCAGTATTTT.

The V gene is TRBV19, the J gene TRBJ2-5, with 9 bases aligning to TRBD1. The CDR3 has 12 amino acids. V shed 8 bases, J shed 8 bases, and the junction held 6 bases outside the gene matches. Germline V gives CDR1 LNHDA, CDR2 SQIVND (reference sequence). The CDR3 spells CASGQGKVTQYF. The CDR3 DNA is TGTGCCAGTGGACAGGGGAAGGTCACCCAGTACTTC.